The 8 T cell receptor beta chains below were found in one sample sequenced in a study of T cell repertoires in cytomegalovirus infection. TCRdb independently ran MiXCR on the reads; one entry per CDR3 protein. Among about 740,000 distinct CDR3 sequences listed, about 40% were seen once. The specimen was PBMCs. The receptor set was obtained from a human donor in good health (CMV status not recorded). Some clones in this sample may be carry-over from other donors' samples.

CDR3 coding DNA: TGTGCCAGCAGCCAAGGAGGCGGCTCTAATGAAAAACTGTTTTTT. The encoded protein is CASSQGGGSNEKLFF. This chain joins TRBV3-1 and TRBJ1-4; D not resolved. The CDR3 sequence is 15 residues long. Germline V gives CDR1 LGHDT, CDR2 YNNKEL (reference sequence). V was trimmed by 1 base and J by 3 bases, leaving 9 bases between them. The full variable domain, completed using reference TRBV3-1 and TRBJ1-4, is DTAVSQTPKYLVTQMGNDKSIKCEQNLGHDTMYWYKQDSKKFLKIMFSYNNKELIINETVPNRFSPKSPDKAHLNLHINSLELGDSAVYFCASSQGGGSNEKLFFGSGTQLSVL.

This clonotype was detected only a few times. The gene calls are TRBV7-9 and TRBJ1-2, with D possibly TRBD1 on 5 matching bases. V lost 5 bases and J 0 bases, leaving 16 bases between the germline ends. Germline V gives CDR1 SEHNR, CDR2 FQNEAQ (reference sequence). The CDR3 contains 16 residues. For the CDR3, the DNA is TGTGCCAGCAGCCCCTTACTGGACACCCCTAACTATGGCTACACCTTC. Its protein product is CASSPLLDTPNYGYTF.

CDR3 bases: TGTGCCAGCAGCTTATCAGGGTCGATGAACAATGAGCAGTTCTTC. This translates into CASSLSGSMNNEQFF. This chain connects TRBV7-3 to TRBJ2-1; tentative D call: TRBD1 (5 bases). V was cut by 2 bases and J by 5 bases, with 13 bases left in between. The CDR3 extends over 15 amino acids. Germline V gives CDR1 SGHTA, CDR2 FQGTGA.

The V and J genes are TRBV7-6 and TRBJ2-1; D is possibly TRBD1 (5 bases). V dropped 5 bases and J dropped 4 bases, with 15 bases sitting between them. The length of the CDR3 is 15 residues. Germline loops: CDR1 SGHVS, CDR2 FNYEAQ. The CDR3: CASSLGHTPYNEQFF. CDR3 in DNA: TGTGCCAGCAGCCTTGGACATACACCTTACAATGAGCAGTTCTTC.

This clonotype appeared many times. The chain recombines TRBV27 with TRBJ1-2, with 8 bases lining up with TRBD1. CDR3 length: 14 amino acids. Germline trimming cut 5 bases from V and 1 base from J; bases unmatched to any gene: 3. From germline, CDR1 is MNHEY and CDR2 SMNVEV (reference sequence). This CDR3 is CASSRQGINYGYTF. The DNA for the CDR3 is TGTGCCAGCAGTAGACAGGGGATTAACTATGGCTACACCTTC.

This clonotype was observed at least ten times. V usage is TRBV5-4 and J usage is TRBJ2-3; tentatively, D is TRBD2 (5 bases). Germline values: CDR1 SGHNT, CDR2 YYREEE (reference sequence). The CDR3 extends over 16 amino acids. The V end lost 4 bases, the J end lost 2 bases, and 17 bases lay between the germline ends. The CDR3, as DNA: TGTGCCAGCAGCCGGGCCAGCGGAGTTCACACAGATACGCAGTATTTT. Translation: CASSRASGVHTDTQYF.

Only a few counts were recorded for this clonotype. This chain links TRBV6-6 with TRBJ1-4; maybe TRBD1 (5 bases). The CDR3 runs 15 residues. Looked up from germline, CDR1 is MNHNY and CDR2 is SVGAGI (reference sequence). The V gene lost 2 bases and the J gene lost 7 bases, with 14 bases spanning the gap. The CDR3 DNA is TGTGCCAGCAGTTACGGAGACAGCCCGGGTGAAAAACTGTTTTTT. Translation gives CASSYGDSPGEKLFF.

This clonotype turned up a few times. This sequence joins TRBV12-3 or TRBV12-4 and TRBJ2-2; 11 bases agree with TRBD2. The CDR3 spans 18 residues. V lost 4 bases, J lost 3 bases, and 10 bases stayed unmatched. Here the CDR3 reads CASSSAPGTSGYTGELFF. CDR3 sequence (DNA): TGTGCCAGCAGTTCGGCCCCCGGGACTAGCGGATACACCGGGGAGCTGTTTTTT.